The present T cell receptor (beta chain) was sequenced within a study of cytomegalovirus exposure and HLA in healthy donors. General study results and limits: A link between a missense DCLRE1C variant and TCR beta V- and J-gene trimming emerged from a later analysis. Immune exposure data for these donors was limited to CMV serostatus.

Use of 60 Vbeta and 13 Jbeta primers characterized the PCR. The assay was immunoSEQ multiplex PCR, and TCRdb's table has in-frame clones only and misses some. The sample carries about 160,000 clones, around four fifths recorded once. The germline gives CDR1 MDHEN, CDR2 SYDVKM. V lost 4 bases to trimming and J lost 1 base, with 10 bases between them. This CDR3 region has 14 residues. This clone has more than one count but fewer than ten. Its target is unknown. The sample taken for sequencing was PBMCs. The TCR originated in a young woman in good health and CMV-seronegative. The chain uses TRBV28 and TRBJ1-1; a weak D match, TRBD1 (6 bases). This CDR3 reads CASSSSQGNTEAFF. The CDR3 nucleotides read TGTGCCAGCAGTTCCTCACAGGGGAACACTGAAGCTTTCTTT.